The entry below gives a single T cell receptor (beta chain) sequence along with its context. The antigen remains undetermined. The table came from immunoSEQ multiplex PCR; TCRdb's copy has only in-frame clones and leaves some out. The sample carries more than 12,000 clones, 80% recorded once. This sample is part of a study of OX40 agonist ivuxolimab in advanced cancers. General study findings and limits: The 0.1-3.0 mg/kg partial responders had among the lowest clonal expansion.

Trimming removed 6 bases at V and 3 bases at J, with 11 bases between. This CDR3 region has 14 residues. Germline V gene data show CDR1 as MDHEN and CDR2 as SYDVKM. V is TRBV28 and J is TRBJ2-2; D ambiguous. The sample consisted of CD4+ or CD8+ T cells sorted from blood, taken in a trial of the OX40 agonist ivuxolimab. This clonotype was obtained from an adult with an advanced solid tumor such as melanoma, head and neck, liver or kidney cancer. The DNA for the CDR3 is TGTGCCAGCAGCCTCGTCTTACACACCGGGGAGCTGTTTTTT. Translating gives CASSLVLHTGELFF.